This passage covers 22 T cell receptor beta chains from one sample sequenced in a study of T cells in Graves' hyperthyroidism and ophthalmopathy. From RNA transcripts, TCR beta CDR3 regions were amplified. Carried out on the TCR CDR3, a first-round RT-PCR used the HTBI primer set. TCRdb re-called the multiplex PCR reads with MiXCR, one entry per CDR3 protein. The sample contains 300,000 to 400,000 distinct CDR3 sequences, 21% of which appear only once. The sample consisted of blood. These receptors all stem from a woman aged 45-65 years with Graves' hyperthyroidism.

About this clonotype: Relative to the germline gene, one junction end is altered; a read error may explain this. V and J are TRBV7-9 and TRBJ2-1; 7 nucleotides match TRBD2. Germline V gene data show CDR1 as SEHNR and CDR2 as FQNEAQ (reference sequence). This CDR3 is 17 amino acids long. The CDR3 reads CASSRTSATYSYNEQFF. The CDR3 DNA follows: TGCGCCAGCAGCCGGACTAGTGCTACGTACTCCTACAATGAGCAGTTCTTC.

This clonotype has a count of ten or more. Written as DNA, the CDR3 is TGTGCCAGCAGTTACCCCCAGGCAGGGTGGGATGAAGCTTTCTTT. Residues: CASSYPQAGWDEAFF. The chain employs TRBV6-2 or TRBV6-3 and TRBJ1-1; D is perhaps TRBD1 (5 bases). CDR1 and CDR2 (germline): MNHEY, SVGEGT. Between the trimmed V and J ends, which lost 2 bases and 7 bases, there was a span of 17 bases. CDR3 length equals 15 residues.

This chain uses TRBV19 with TRBJ2-7; tentative D call: TRBD2 (6 bases). V was shortened by 4 bases and J by 9 bases, with 19 bases between the two germline ends. Per germline, CDR1 LNHDA and CDR2 SQIVND (reference sequence). This CDR3 is built from 14 residues. CDR3 coding DNA: TGTGCCAGTAGTAGGGGGGACTCCGTCGCGGGGCAGTACTTC. Its protein product is CASSRGDSVAGQYF.

This clonotype was counted only a few times. V gene TRBV10-3 combines with J gene TRBJ2-7, with D uncertain. Germline assignment: CDR1 ENHRY and CDR2 SYGVKD. The CDR3 runs to 12 residues. With 6 bases removed from V and 0 bases from J, the gap between germline ends came to 6 bases. CDR3 nucleotide sequence: TGTGCCATCAGGGCCAGCTCCTACGAGCAGTACTTC. Its translation: CAIRASSYEQYF.

This rearrangement joins TRBV3-1 to TRBJ2-1, with D uncertain. V dropped 0 bases and J dropped 2 bases, with 14 bases sitting between them. This CDR3 contains 17 residues. CDR1 is LGHDT and CDR2 is YNNKEL in the germline V gene (reference sequence). The CDR3, as DNA: TGTGCCAGCAGCCAAGATCTCGGCAGGCCAGCCTACAATGAGCAGTTCTTC. Amino acids: CASSQDLGRPAYNEQFF.

V gene TRBV18 combines with J gene TRBJ2-1; D possibly matches TRBD1 or TRBD2 (5 bases each). The CDR3 is made up of 15 amino acids. Germline V gene lookup returns CDR1 KGHSH and CDR2 LQKENI. V gave up 3 bases and J gave up 6 bases, with 15 bases separating them. CDR3 nucleotides: TGTGCCAGCTCACCGGGACCGGAAGGCACCAATGAGCAGTTCTTC. The encoded protein is CASSPGPEGTNEQFF.

This clonotype appeared a few times. The chain carries TRBV19 and TRBJ2-1, with D unresolved. Looked up from germline, CDR1 is LNHDA and CDR2 is SQIVND (reference sequence). V was trimmed by 2 bases and J by 5 bases, leaving 13 bases between them. The CDR3 contains 15 residues. Here the CDR3 DNA reads TGTGCCAGTAGTATACGACTCCACCTGGACAATGAGCAGTTCTTC. Protein sequence: CASSIRLHLDNEQFF.

This clonotype occurred a few times. The chain is built from TRBV5-1 and TRBJ2-1; TRBD2 might be the D (6 bases). The germline V and J ends were trimmed by 0 bases and 5 bases, with 12 bases remaining between them. Germline CDR1 is SGHRS and CDR2 is YFSETQ. This CDR3 has 15 amino acids. The CDR3 region is CASSLALRGHNEQFF. CDR3 DNA sequence: TGCGCCAGCAGCTTGGCTTTGCGGGGCCACAATGAGCAGTTCTTC.

A few counts support this clonotype. The chain combines TRBV10-3 with TRBJ2-3; a weak D match, TRBD2 (6 bases). There are 14 residues in the CDR3. The germline V gene encodes CDR1 ENHRY and CDR2 SYGVKD. V gave up 3 bases and J gave up 4 bases, with 11 bases separating them. The CDR3 DNA sequence: TGTGCCATCAGTGACTTAGGAGGGTCAGATACGCAGTATTTT. Translating it yields CAISDLGGSDTQYF.

This clonotype was detected a few times. This chain joins TRBV7-8 and TRBJ2-7; D is unclear. V gave up 0 bases and J gave up 0 bases, with 15 bases separating them. Looked up from germline, CDR1 is SGHVS and CDR2 is FQNEAQ. The CDR3 extends over 17 amino acids. CDR3 nucleotides: TGTGCCAGCAGCTTAGCGGCCCAGGCCCTTACCTCCTACGAGCAGTACTTC. Translation gives CASSLAAQALTSYEQYF.

In its sample, this clonotype was seen a few times. The chain combines TRBV9 with TRBJ1-2, with 7 bases identical to TRBD1. Germline CDR1 and CDR2: SGDLS and YYNGEE. Trimming at V came to 4 bases and at J to 8 bases, leaving 5 bases not matched to a gene. The CDR3 spans 12 residues. The CDR3 spells CASSFDRDGYTF. Written as DNA, the CDR3 is TGTGCCAGCAGCTTCGACAGGGACGGCTACACCTTC.

This clonotype was detected a few times. V and J are TRBV25-1 and TRBJ2-7; no clear D gene. V lost 2 bases and J 4 bases, leaving 15 bases between the germline ends. Germline assignment: CDR1 MGHDK and CDR2 SYGVNS. The length of the CDR3 is 15 residues. CDR3: CASSEESDVSYEQYF. The CDR3 DNA reads TGTGCCAGCAGTGAAGAGTCGGACGTATCATACGAGCAGTACTTC.

This clonotype has a handful of counts. Its ends do not fully match the called genes, so a read error is possible. The CDR3 DNA reads as TGTGCCAGCAGCTCACCCGGGACAGGGGACGGGGAGCCGTTTTTT. Translated, it gives CASSSPGTGDGEPFF. The J gene is TRBJ2-2, the V gene TRBV13; 10 nucleotides line up with TRBD1. The CDR3 spans 15 residues. From germline, CDR1 is PRHDT and CDR2 FYEKMQ (reference sequence). The entire variable domain, with the rest obtained from reference TRBV13 and TRBJ2-2, is as follows: AAGVIQSPRHLIKEKRETATLKCYPIPRHDTVYWYQQGPGQDPQFLISFYEKMQSDKGSIPDRFSAQQFSDYHSELNMSSLELGDSALYFCASSSPGTGDGEPFFGEGSRLTVL.

This clonotype was observed a handful of times. V gene TRBV3-1 combines with J gene TRBJ1-3, with D perhaps TRBD1 (5 bases). Deletions cut 6 bases from V and 0 bases from J, with 15 bases between. The CDR3 is made up of 16 amino acids. Germline V gives CDR1 LGHDT, CDR2 YNNKEL (reference sequence). In DNA form, the CDR3 reads TGTGCCAGCAGTTCGCCGACAGCACACTCTGGAAACACCATATATTTT. It specifies CASSSPTAHSGNTIYF.

This clonotype occurred many times. The chain combines TRBV20-1 with TRBJ1-1; no clear D gene. Germline CDR1 and CDR2: DFQATT and SNEGSKA (reference sequence). Trimming left V 5 bases short and J 2 bases short, with 18 bases between. The CDR3 totals 15 residues. The CDR3 DNA sequence: TGCAGTGCTTCGAGTCGTTCTCCCATAAACACTGAAGCTTTCTTT. This gives the protein CSASSRSPINTEAFF.

J is TRBJ2-7 and V is TRBV12-5; the match to TRBD2 covers 8 bases. This CDR3 comprises 17 residues. CDR1 and CDR2 (germline): LGHNT, FRNRAP. The trim removed 7 bases at V and 0 bases at J, leaving 14 bases unmatched. The CDR3 bases are TGTGCTAGTGTTGACTCGGGGGGCGGGAGGATCTCCTACGAGCAGTACTTC. Translation gives CASVDSGGGRISYEQYF.

As concerns this clonotype: Sequence at one end of the junction differs from germline and may be a read error. The chain employs TRBV5-4 and TRBJ2-5; 8 bases fit TRBD1. Germline V lookup: CDR1 SGHNT, CDR2 YYREEE (reference sequence). CDR3 size: 13 residues. The CDR3 loop reads CASSSSGMDRENF. In nucleotides, the CDR3 is TGTGCCAGCAGCTCCTCCGGCATGGACAGGGAAAACTTC.

This clonotype was picked up one time. The V and J genes are TRBV11-2 and TRBJ2-3; 14 bases are a match to TRBD2. CDR1 is SGHAT and CDR2 is FQNNGV in the germline V gene. The CDR3 contains 16 residues. The V and J ends lost 5 bases and 5 bases, in that order; junction bases with no gene match: 6. The CDR3 loop reads CASSQGLAGAKDTQYF. CDR3 nucleotide sequence: TGTGCCAGCAGCCAGGGACTAGCGGGGGCGAAAGATACGCAGTATTTT. The complete variable domain, with remaining parts taken from reference TRBV11-2 and TRBJ2-3, reads EAGVAQSPRYKIIEKRQSVAFWCNPISGHATLYWYQQILGQGPKLLIQFQNNGVVDDSQLPKDRFSAERLKGVDSTLKIQPAKLEDSAVYLCASSQGLAGAKDTQYFGPGTRLTVL.

This clonotype occurred many times. The chain couples TRBV5-1 to TRBJ2-7; TRBD1 matches at 11 bases. Per germline, CDR1 SGHRS and CDR2 YFSETQ. V lost 4 bases and J lost 2; bases outside the gene matches: 8. This CDR3 is 16 amino acids long. The chain's CDR3 is CASSGGGTGGAYEQYF. The CDR3 region has the DNA TGCGCCAGCAGCGGGGGCGGGACAGGGGGTGCCTACGAGCAGTACTTC.

This clonotype was found many times. This chain joins TRBV28 and TRBJ2-7, with 8 nucleotides matching TRBD1. V shed 5 bases and J 3 bases; nucleotides not matched to a gene: 12. CDR1 and CDR2 from the germline V gene are MDHEN and SYDVKM. The CDR3 sequence is 16 residues long. The chain's CDR3 is CASSGVGQGFSYEQYF. The CDR3 bases are TGTGCCAGCAGTGGGGTCGGACAGGGCTTCAGCTACGAGCAGTACTTC.

This clonotype was recorded at least ten times. The gene calls are TRBV10-2 and TRBJ2-2; D unresolved. This CDR3 has 13 residues. Per the germline V gene, CDR1 is WSHSY and CDR2 is SAAADI. V was shortened by 5 bases and J by 2 bases, with 6 bases between the two germline ends. The chain's CDR3 is CASSQINTGELFF. For the CDR3, the DNA is TGCGCCAGCAGTCAAATAAACACCGGGGAGCTGTTTTTT.

The table lists this clonotype with many counts. The gene calls are TRBV28 and TRBJ1-5; D gene ambiguous. The CDR3 runs 14 residues. Trimming removed 3 bases at V and 0 bases at J, with 6 bases between. Germline V gene sequence: CDR1 MDHEN, CDR2 SYDVKM. The CDR3 protein is CASSFDVSNQPQHF. CDR3 bases: TGTGCCAGCAGTTTTGACGTTAGCAATCAGCCCCAGCATTTT.